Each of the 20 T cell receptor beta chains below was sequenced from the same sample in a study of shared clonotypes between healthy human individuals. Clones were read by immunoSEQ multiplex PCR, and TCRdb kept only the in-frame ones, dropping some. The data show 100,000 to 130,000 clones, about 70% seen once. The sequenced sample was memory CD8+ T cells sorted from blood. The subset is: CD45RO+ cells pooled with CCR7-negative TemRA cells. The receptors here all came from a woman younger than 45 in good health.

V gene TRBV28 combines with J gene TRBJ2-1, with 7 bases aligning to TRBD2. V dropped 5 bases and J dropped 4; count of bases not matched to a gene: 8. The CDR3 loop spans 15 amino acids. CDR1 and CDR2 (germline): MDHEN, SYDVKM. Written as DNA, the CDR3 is TGTGCCAGCAGTGTCCCTAGCGGTTATTACAATGAGCAGTTCTTC. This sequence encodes CASSVPSGYYNEQFF.

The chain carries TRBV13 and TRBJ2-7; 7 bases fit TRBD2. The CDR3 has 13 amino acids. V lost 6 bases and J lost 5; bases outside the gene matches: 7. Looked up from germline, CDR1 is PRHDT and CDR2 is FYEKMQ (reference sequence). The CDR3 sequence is CASRAGENHEQYF. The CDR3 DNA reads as TGTGCCAGCAGGGCGGGGGAAAACCACGAGCAGTACTTC.

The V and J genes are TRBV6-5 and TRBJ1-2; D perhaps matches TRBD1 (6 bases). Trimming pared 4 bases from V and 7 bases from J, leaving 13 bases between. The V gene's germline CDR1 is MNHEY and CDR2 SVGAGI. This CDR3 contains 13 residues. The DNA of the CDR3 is TGTGCCAGCAGTTGGGGGCAGGCGGGTGGCTACACCTTC. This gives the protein CASSWGQAGGYTF.

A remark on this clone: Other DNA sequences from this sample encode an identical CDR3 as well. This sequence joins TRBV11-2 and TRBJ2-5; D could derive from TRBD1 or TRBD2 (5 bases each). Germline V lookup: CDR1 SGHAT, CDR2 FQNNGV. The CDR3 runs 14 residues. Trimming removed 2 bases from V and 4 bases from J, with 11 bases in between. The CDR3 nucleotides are TGTGCCAGCAGCTTATCTCCAGGGACAGAGACCCAGTACTTC. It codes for CASSLSPGTETQYF. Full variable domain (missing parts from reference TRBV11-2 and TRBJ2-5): EAGVAQSPRYKIIEKRQSVAFWCNPISGHATLYWYQQILGQGPKLLIQFQNNGVVDDSQLPKDRFSAERLKGVDSTLKIQPAKLEDSAVYLCASSLSPGTETQYFGPGTRLLVL.

The CDR3: CASSELERAKETQYF. For the CDR3, the DNA is TGTGCCAGCAGTGAACTTGAGCGGGCCAAAGAGACCCAGTACTTC. The chain couples TRBV2 to TRBJ2-5; D perhaps matches TRBD2 (6 bases). V lost 2 bases to trimming and J lost 3 bases, with 13 bases between them. The CDR3 loop spans 15 amino acids. Looked up from germline, CDR1 is SNHLY and CDR2 is FYNNEI.

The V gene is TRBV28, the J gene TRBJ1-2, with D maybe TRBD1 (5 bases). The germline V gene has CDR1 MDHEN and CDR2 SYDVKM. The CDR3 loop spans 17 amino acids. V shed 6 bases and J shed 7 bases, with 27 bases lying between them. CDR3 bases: TGTGCCAGCAGCTATCTGACAGCGTCTGGGGCCTCTCGTGGCTACACCTTC. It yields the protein CASSYLTASGASRGYTF.

CDR3 in DNA: TGTGCCAGCAGTGGGGGACTAGCGGGAAGCTCCTACAATGAGCAGTTCTTC. Translating gives CASSGGLAGSSYNEQFF. The gene calls are TRBV25-1 and TRBJ2-1, with 13 bases that match TRBD2. The length of the CDR3 is 17 residues. The V gene's germline CDR1 is MGHDK and CDR2 SYGVNS. The junction had 3 bases not matched to a gene; V was cut back by 4 bases and J by 0 bases. The full variable domain, its missing parts supplied by reference TRBV25-1 and TRBJ2-1, is EADIYQTPRYLVIGTGKKITLECSQTMGHDKMYWYQQDPGMELHLIHYSYGVNSTEKGDLSSESTVSRIRTEHFPLTLESARPSHTSQYLCASSGGLAGSSYNEQFFGPGTRLTVL.

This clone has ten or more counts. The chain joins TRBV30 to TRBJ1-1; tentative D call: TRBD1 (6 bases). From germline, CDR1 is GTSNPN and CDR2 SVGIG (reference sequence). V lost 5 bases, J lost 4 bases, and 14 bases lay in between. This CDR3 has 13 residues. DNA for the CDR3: TGTGCCTGGGGGGCCCAGGGGTCCACTGAAGCTTTCTTT. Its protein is CAWGAQGSTEAFF.

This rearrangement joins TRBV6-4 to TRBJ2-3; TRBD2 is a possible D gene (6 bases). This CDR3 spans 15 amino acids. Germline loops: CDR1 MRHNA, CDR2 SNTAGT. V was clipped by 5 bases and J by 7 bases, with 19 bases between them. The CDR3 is CASSPGTGEAHTQYF. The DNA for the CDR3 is TGTGCCAGCAGTCCCGGGACGGGAGAGGCACATACGCAGTATTTT.

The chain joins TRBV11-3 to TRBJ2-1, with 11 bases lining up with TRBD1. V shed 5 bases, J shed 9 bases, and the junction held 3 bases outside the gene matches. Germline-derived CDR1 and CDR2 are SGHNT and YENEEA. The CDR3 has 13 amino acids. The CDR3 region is CASSPGQGGEQFF. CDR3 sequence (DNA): TGTGCCAGCAGCCCGGGACAGGGGGGTGAGCAGTTCTTC.

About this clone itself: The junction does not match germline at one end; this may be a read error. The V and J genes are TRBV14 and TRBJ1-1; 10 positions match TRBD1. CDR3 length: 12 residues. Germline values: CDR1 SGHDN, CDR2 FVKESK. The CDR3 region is CASSLTGGARTF. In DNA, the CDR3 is TGTGCCAGCAGCCTGACAGGGGGCGCGAGAACATTT.

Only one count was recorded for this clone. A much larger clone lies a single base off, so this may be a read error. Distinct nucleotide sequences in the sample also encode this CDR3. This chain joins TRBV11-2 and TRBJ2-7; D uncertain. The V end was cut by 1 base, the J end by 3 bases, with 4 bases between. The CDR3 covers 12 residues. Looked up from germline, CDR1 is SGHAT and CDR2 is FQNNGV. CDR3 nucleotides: TGTGCCAGCAGCTTAGTGGGCTACGAGCAGTACTTC. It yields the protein CASSLVGYEQYF.

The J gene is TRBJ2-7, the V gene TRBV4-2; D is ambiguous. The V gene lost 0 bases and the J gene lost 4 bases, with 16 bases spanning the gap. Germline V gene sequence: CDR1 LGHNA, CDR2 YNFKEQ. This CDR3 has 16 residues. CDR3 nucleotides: TGTGCCAGCAGCCAAGAGCCTAGAAGCTTGCGGTACGAGCAGTACTTC. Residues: CASSQEPRSLRYEQYF.

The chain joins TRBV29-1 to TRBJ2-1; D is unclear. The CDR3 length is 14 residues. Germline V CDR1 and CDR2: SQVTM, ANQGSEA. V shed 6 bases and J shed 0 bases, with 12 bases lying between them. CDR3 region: CSVRREVSYNEQFF. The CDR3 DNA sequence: TGCAGCGTGCGTAGGGAAGTCTCCTACAATGAGCAGTTCTTC.

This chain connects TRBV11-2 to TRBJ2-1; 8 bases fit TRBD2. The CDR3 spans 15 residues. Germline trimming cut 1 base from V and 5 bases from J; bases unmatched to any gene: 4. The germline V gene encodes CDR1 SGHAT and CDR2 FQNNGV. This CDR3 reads CASSLGSGGHNEQFF. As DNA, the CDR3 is TGTGCCAGCAGCTTAGGGTCGGGAGGGCACAATGAGCAGTTCTTC.

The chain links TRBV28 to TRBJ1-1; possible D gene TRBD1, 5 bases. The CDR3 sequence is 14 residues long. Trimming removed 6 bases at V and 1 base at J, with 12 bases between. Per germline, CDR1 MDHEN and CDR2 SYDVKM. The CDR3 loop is CASRRTSRNTEAFF. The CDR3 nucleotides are TGTGCCAGCAGAAGGACATCCCGGAACACTGAAGCTTTCTTT.

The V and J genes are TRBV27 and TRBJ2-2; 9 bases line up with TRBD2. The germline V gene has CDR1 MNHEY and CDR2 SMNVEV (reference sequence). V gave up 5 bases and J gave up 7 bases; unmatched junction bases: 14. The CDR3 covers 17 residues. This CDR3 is CASSTQLAGAAGGELFF. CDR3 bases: TGTGCCAGCAGTACCCAATTAGCGGGAGCGGCGGGCGGGGAGCTGTTTTTT.

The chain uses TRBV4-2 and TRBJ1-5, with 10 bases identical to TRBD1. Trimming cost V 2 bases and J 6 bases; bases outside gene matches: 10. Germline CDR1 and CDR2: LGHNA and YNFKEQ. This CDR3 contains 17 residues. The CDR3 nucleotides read TGTGCCAGCAGCCAACAGACCGGACAGGGGGTGGCTCAGCCCCAGCATTTT. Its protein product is CASSQQTGQGVAQPQHF.

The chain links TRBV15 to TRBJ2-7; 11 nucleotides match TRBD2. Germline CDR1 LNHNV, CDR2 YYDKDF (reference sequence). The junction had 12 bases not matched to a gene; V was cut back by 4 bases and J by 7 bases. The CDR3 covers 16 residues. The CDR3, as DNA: TGTGCCACCAGCAATCTAGCACTAGCGGGAGAGGTAGAGCAGTACTTC. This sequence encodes CATSNLALAGEVEQYF.

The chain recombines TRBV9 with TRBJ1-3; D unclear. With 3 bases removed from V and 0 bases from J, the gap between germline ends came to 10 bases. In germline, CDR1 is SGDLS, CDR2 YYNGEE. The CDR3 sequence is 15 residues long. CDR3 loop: CASSDGSHSGNTIYF. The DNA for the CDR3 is TGTGCCAGCAGCGACGGATCTCACTCTGGAAACACCATATATTTT.